The source of this T cell receptor (beta chain) is a study of CD8+CD57+ T cells in acquired aplastic anemia. Study-wide context: Sorted CD4+ and CD8+ cells gave an average of roughly 3.5 ug of DNA.

Study-wide points: Patients had around 30 CD8+ CDR3 sequences in common with controls (the shared set).

CDR3 length equals 15 residues. From germline, CDR1 is SGHRS and CDR2 YFSETQ. Trimming stripped 1 base from V and 1 base from J, with 9 bases between. Sequenced patients had shown CD8+CD57+ cell expansion by flow cytometry. This clonotype was detected only once. The antigen remains undetermined. Investigators profiled TCR beta VDJ and CDR3 from genomic DNA template. TCRdb re-called the reads with MiXCR, one entry per CDR3 protein. Counted here are some 170,000 distinct CDR3 sequences, 40% to 50% occurring once; the ten biggest clones make up 0.85% to 1.2%. The specimen sequenced was sorted CD4+, CD8+, or CD8+CD57+ T cells (not recorded which) from PBMCs. The origin of this receptor is a human donor with aplastic anemia. The chain links TRBV5-1 to TRBJ2-1; D is uncertain. This chain's CDR3 is CASSLTGESYNEQFF. CDR3 in DNA: TGCGCCAGCAGCTTGACCGGAGAGTCCTACAATGAGCAGTTCTTC.